The clone carrying this T cell receptor (beta chain) was counted a few times. The antigen is not known. There are 11 residues in the CDR3. Per germline, CDR1 SQVTM and CDR2 ANQGSEA. Trimming cost V 4 bases and J 4 bases, with 7 bases left between them. The data were taken from a study of beta chain features in type 1 diabetes. Whole-study findings and limits: Researchers reported that naive, central memory and Treg TCRB repertoires appeared more similar in patients than in healthy donors. A cDNA-based sequencing approach could over-represent cells with high TCR expression.

The investigators reverse transcribed all of the isolated RNA, so they sequenced expressed TCRB transcripts. The repertoire was sequenced with immunoSEQ multiplex PCR; TCRdb's copy has only in-frame clones and lacks some. The data show 500,000 to 700,000 clones, roughly 15% seen once. The sequenced sample consisted of naive CD4+ T cells from blood. The TCR was taken from a man between 18 and 35 years old in good health. V gene TRBV29-1 combines with J gene TRBJ1-2; D unresolved. The CDR3 DNA follows: TGCAGCGTTGGATCCGGCTATGGCTACACCTTC. Residues: CSVGSGYGYTF.